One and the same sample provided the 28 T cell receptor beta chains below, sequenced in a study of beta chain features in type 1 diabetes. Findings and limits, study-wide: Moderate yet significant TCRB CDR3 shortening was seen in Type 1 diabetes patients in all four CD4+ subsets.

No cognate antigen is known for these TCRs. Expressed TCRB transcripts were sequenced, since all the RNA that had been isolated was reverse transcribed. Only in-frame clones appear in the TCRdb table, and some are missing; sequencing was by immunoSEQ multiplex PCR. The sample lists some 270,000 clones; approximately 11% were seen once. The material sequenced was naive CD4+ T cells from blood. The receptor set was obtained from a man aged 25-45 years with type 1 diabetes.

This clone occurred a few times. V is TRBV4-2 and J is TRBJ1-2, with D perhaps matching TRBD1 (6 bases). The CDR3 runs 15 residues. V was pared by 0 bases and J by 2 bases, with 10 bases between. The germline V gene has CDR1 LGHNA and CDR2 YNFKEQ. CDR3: CASSQDGQGNYGYTF. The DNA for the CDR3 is TGTGCCAGCAGCCAAGATGGGCAGGGGAACTATGGCTACACCTTC.

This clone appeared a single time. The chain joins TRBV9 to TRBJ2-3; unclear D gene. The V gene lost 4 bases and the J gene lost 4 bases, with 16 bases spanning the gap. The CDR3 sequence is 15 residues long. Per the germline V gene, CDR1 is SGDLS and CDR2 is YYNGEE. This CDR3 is CASSLGPSAADTQYF. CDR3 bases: TGTGCCAGCAGCCTAGGGCCCTCGGCGGCAGATACGCAGTATTTT.

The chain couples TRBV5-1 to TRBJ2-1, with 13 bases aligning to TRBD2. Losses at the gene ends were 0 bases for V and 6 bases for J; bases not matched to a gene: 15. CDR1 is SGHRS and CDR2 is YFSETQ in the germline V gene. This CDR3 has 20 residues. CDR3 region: CASSLVAAGRLAGGVNEQFF. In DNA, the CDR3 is TGCGCCAGCAGCTTGGTAGCGGCCGGAAGACTAGCGGGGGGAGTCAATGAGCAGTTCTTC.

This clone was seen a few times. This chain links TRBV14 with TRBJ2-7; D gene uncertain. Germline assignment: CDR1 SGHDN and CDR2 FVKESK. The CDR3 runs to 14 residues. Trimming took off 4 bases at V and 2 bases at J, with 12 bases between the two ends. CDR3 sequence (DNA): TGTGCCAGCAGCCGCCAGATGAGGACCTACGAGCAGTACTTC. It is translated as CASSRQMRTYEQYF.

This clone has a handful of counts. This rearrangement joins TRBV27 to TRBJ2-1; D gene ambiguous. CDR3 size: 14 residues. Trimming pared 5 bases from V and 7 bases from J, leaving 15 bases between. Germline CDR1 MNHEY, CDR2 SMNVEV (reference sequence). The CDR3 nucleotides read TGTGCCAGCAGTAAAAGCCCCCCCGGGAATGAGCAGTTCTTC. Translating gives CASSKSPPGNEQFF.

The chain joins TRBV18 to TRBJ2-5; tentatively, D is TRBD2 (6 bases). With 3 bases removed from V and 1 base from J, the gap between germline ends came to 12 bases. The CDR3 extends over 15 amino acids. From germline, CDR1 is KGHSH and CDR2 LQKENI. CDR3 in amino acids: CASSPSSGRQETQYF. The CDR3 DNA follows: TGTGCCAGCTCACCTTCGAGCGGGCGCCAAGAGACCCAGTACTTC.

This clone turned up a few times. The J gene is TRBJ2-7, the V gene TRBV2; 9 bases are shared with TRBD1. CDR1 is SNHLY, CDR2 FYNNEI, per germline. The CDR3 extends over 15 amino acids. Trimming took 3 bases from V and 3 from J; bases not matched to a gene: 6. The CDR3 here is CASSESGTGNYEQYF. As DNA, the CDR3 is TGTGCCAGCAGTGAGTCCGGGACAGGGAACTACGAGCAGTACTTC.

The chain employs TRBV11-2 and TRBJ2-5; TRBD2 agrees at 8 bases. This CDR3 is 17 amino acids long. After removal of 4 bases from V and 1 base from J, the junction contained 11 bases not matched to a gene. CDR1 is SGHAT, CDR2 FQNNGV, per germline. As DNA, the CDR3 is TGTGCCAGCAGCTCGCACGGGAGGGCGGTTCTCCAAGAGACCCAGTACTTC. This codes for CASSSHGRAVLQETQYF. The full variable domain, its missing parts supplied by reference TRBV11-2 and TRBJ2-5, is EAGVAQSPRYKIIEKRQSVAFWCNPISGHATLYWYQQILGQGPKLLIQFQNNGVVDDSQLPKDRFSAERLKGVDSTLKIQPAKLEDSAVYLCASSSHGRAVLQETQYFGPGTRLLVL.

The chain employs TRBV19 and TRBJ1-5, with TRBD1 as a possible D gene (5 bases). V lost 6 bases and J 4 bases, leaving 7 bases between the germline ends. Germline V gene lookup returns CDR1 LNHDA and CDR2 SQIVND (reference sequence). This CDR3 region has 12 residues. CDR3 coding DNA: TGTGCCAGTAGGGGGGGGAATCAGCCCCAGCATTTT. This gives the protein CASRGGNQPQHF. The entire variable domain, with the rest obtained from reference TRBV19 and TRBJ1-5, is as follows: DGGITQSPKYLFRKEGQNVTLSCEQNLNHDAMYWYRQDPGQGLRLIYYSQIVNDFQKGDIAEGYSVSREKKESFPLTVTSAQKNPTAFYLCASRGGNQPQHFGDGTRLSIL.

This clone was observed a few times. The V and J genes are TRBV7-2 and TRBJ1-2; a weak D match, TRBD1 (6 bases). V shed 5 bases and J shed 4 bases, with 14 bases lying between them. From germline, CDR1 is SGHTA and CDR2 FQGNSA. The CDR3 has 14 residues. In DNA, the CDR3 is TGTGCCAGCAGCCCACAAACAGGGACCTATGGCTACACCTTC. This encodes CASSPQTGTYGYTF. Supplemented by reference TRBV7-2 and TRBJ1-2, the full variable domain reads GAGVSQSPSNKVTEKGKDVELRCDPISGHTALYWYRQSLGQGLEFLIYFQGNSAPDKSGLPSDRFSAERTGGSVSTLTIQRTQQEDSAVYLCASSPQTGTYGYTFGSGTRLTVV.

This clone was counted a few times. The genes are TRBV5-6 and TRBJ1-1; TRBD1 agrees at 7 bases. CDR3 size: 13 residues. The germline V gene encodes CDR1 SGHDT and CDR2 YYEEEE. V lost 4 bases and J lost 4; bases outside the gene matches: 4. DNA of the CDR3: TGTGCCAGCAGCAACAGGGGCGGCACTGAAGCTTTCTTT. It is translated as CASSNRGGTEAFF.

CDR3 sequence reads: CASCGDSNQPQHF. As DNA, the CDR3 is TGTGCCAGCTGCGGGGATAGCAATCAGCCCCAGCATTTT. The chain has TRBV2 and TRBJ1-5, with D unresolved. Germline CDR1 SNHLY, CDR2 FYNNEI. Trimming pared 8 bases from V and 0 bases from J, leaving 8 bases between. The CDR3 covers 13 residues. The complete variable domain, with remaining parts taken from reference TRBV2 and TRBJ1-5, reads EPEVTQTPSHQVTQMGQEVILRCVPISNHLYFYWYRQILGQKVEFLVSFYNNEISEKSEIFDDQFSVERPDGSNFTLKIRSTKLEDSAMYFCASCGDSNQPQHFGDGTRLSIL.

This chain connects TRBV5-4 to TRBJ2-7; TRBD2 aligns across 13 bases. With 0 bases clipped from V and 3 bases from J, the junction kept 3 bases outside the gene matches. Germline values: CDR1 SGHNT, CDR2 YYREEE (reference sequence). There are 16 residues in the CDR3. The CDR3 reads CASSLALAGGHYEQYF. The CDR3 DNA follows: TGTGCCAGCAGCTTGGCACTAGCGGGGGGGCACTACGAGCAGTACTTC.

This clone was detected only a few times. Here the CDR3 DNA reads TGCAGTGGTCAGGATCTCTATGGCTACACCTTC. As protein: CSGQDLYGYTF. The J gene is TRBJ1-2, the V gene TRBV20-1; the D is unclear. In germline, CDR1 is DFQATT, CDR2 SNEGSKA (reference sequence). This CDR3 region has 11 residues. V lost 7 bases to trimming and J lost 4 bases, with 10 bases between them.

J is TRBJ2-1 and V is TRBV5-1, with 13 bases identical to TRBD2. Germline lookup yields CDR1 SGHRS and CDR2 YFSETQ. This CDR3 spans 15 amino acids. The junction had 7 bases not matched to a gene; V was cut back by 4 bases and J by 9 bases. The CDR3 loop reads CASSQTSGGALEQFF. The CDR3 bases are TGCGCCAGCAGCCAAACTAGCGGGGGGGCGCTTGAGCAGTTCTTC.

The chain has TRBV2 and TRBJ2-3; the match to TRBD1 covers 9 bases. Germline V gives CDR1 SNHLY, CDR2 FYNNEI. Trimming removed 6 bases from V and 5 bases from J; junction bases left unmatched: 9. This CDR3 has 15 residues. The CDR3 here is CASRGRTGDGDTQYF. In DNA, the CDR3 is TGTGCCAGCAGGGGGCGGACAGGGGATGGAGATACGCAGTATTTT.

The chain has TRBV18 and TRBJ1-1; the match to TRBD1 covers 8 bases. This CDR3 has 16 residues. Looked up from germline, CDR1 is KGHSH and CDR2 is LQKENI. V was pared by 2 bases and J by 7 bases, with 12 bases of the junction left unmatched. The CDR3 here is CASSPNDQGALGEAFF. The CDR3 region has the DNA TGTGCCAGCTCACCAAATGACCAGGGGGCTCTCGGTGAAGCTTTCTTT.

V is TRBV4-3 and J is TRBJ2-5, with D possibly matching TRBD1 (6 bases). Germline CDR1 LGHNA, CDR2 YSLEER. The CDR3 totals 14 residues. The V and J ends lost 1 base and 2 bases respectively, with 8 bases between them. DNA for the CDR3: TGCGCCAGCAGCCAAGGGACAGTTCAAGAGACCCAGTACTTC. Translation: CASSQGTVQETQYF.

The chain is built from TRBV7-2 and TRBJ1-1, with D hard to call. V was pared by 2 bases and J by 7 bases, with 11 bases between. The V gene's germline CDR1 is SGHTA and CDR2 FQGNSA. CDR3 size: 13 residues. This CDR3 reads CASSLQTPFEAFF. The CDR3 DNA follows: TGTGCCAGCAGCTTACAGACACCGTTTGAAGCTTTCTTT.

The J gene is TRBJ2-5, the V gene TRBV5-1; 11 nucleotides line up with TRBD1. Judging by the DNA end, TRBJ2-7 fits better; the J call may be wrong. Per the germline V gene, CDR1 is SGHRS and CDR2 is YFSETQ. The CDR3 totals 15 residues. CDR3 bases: TGCGCCAGCAGCTCCGGACAGGGGGCGCCCTACGAGCAGTACTTC. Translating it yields CASSSGQGAPYEQYF.

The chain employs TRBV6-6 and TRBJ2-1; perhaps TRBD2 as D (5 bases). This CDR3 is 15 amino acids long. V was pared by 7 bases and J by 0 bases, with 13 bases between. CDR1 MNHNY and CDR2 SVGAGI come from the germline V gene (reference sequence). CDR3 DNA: TGTGCCAGCATCTTCGGGGTGAGCTCCTACAATGAGCAGTTCTTC. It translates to CASIFGVSSYNEQFF.

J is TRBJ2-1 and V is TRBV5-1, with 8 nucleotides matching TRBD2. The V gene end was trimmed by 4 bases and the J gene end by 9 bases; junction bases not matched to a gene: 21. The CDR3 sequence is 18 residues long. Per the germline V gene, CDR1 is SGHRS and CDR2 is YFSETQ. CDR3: CASSVVPYTSGGRGEQFF. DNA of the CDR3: TGCGCCAGCAGCGTGGTTCCCTATACTAGCGGTGGTCGAGGTGAGCAGTTCTTC.

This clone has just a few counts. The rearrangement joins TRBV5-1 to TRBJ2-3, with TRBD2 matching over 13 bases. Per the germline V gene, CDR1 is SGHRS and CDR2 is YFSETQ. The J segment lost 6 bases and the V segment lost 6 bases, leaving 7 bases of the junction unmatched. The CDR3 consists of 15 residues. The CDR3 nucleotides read TGCGCCAGCACCTACGGGACTAGCGGGGTCGATACGCAGTATTTT. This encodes CASTYGTSGVDTQYF.

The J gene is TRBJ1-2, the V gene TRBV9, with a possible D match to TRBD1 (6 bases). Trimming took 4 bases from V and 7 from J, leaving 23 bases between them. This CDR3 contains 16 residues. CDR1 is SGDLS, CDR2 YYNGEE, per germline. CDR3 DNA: TGTGCCAGCAGCCCAAGGGGGGGGCAGGAGAATCCTGGCTACACCTTC. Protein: CASSPRGGQENPGYTF.

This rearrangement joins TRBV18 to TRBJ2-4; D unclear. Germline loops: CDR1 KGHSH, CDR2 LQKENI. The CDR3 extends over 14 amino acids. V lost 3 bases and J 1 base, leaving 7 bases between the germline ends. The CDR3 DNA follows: TGTGCCAGCTCACCCCGCAGGGCCAAAAACATTCAGTACTTC. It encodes CASSPRRAKNIQYF.

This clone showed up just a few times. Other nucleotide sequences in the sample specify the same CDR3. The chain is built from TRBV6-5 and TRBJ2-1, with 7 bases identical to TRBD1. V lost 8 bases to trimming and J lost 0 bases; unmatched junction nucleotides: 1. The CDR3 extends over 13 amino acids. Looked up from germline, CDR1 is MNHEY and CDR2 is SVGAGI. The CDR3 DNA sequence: TGTGCCAGCCGGGACAGCTCCTACAATGAGCAGTTCTTC. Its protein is CASRDSSYNEQFF.

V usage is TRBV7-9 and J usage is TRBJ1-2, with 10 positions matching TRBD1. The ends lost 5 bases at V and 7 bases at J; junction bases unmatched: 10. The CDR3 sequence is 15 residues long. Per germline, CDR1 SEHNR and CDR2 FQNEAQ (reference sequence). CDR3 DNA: TGTGCCAGCAGCAGAGGCCGGGACAGGGGCTCTGGCTACACCTTC. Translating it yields CASSRGRDRGSGYTF.

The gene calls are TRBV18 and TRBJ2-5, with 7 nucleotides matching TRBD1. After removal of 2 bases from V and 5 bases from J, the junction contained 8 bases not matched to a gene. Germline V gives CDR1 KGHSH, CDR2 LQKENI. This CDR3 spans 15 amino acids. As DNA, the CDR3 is TGTGCCAGCTCACCAGAACAGGGGAACGCTGAGACCCAGTACTTC. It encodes CASSPEQGNAETQYF.